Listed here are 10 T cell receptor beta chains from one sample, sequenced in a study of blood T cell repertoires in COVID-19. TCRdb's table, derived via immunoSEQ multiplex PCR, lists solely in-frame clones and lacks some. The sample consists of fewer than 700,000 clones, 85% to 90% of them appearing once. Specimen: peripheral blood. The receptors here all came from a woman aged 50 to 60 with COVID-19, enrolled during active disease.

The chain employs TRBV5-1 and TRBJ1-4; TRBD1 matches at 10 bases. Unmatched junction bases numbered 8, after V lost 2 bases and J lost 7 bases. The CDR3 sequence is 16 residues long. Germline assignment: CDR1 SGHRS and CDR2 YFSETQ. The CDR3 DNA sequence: TGCGCCAGCAGCTTACAATACCGGGACAGGGGTGAAAAACTGTTTTTT. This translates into CASSLQYRDRGEKLFF.

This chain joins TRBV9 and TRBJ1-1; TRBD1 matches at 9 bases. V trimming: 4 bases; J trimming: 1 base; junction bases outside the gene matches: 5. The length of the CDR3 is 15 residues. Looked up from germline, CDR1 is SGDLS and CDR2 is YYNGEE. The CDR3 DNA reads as TGTGCCAGCAGCTCTACGGACAGGGGGAACACTGAAGCTTTCTTT. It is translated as CASSSTDRGNTEAFF.

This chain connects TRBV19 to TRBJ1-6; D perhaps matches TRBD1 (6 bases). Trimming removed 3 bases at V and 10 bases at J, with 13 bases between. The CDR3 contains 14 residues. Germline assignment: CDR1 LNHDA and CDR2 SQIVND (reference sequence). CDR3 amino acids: CASSIADRHSPLHF. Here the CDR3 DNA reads TGTGCCAGTAGTATTGCGGACAGACACTCACCCCTCCACTTT.

CDR3 sequence (DNA): TGTGCCAGCAGTGAAGGGGCAGGCCCAAGCAATCAGCCCCAGCATTTT. Protein sequence: CASSEGAGPSNQPQHF. V gene TRBV2 combines with J gene TRBJ1-5; D not certain. Looked up from germline, CDR1 is SNHLY and CDR2 is FYNNEI. V lost 1 base to trimming and J lost 1 base, with 11 bases between them. The CDR3 totals 16 residues.

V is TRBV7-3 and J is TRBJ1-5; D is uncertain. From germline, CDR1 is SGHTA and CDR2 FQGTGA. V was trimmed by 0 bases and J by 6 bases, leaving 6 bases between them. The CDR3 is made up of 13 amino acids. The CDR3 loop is CASSLTAGQPQHF. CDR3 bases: TGTGCCAGCAGCTTAACTGCGGGTCAGCCCCAGCATTTT.

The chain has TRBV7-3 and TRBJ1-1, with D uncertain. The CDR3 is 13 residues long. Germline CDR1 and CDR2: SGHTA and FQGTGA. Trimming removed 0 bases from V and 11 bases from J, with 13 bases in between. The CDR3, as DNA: TGTGCCAGCAGCTTAACCGATACAGTCCCCGCTTTCTTT. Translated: CASSLTDTVPAFF.

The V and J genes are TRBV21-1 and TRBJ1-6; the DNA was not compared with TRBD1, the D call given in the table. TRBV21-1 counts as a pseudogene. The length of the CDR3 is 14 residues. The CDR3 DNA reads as TGTGCCAGCGCAGGGGGGCAGGATAATTCACCCCTCCACTTT. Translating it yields CASAGGQDNSPLHF.

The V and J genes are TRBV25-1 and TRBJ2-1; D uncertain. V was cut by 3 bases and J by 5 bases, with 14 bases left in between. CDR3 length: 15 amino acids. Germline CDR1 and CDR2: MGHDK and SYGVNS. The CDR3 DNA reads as TGTGCCAGCAGTGATAGCCGGGTCTTGGACAATGAGCAGTTCTTC. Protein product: CASSDSRVLDNEQFF.

For the CDR3, the DNA is TGTGCCAGCAGATCGACAGGGGGTACCTACGAGCAGTACTTC. This codes for CASRSTGGTYEQYF. The chain has TRBV28 and TRBJ2-7; 9 bases agree with TRBD1. The germline V gene has CDR1 MDHEN and CDR2 SYDVKM. The CDR3 runs to 14 residues. V trimming: 6 bases; J trimming: 2 bases; junction bases outside the gene matches: 5.

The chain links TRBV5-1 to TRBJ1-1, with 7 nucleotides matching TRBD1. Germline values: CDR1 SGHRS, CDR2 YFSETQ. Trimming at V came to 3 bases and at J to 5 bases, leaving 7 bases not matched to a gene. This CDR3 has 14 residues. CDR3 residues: CASSSGQAGTEAFF. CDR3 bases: TGCGCCAGCAGCTCAGGACAGGCAGGTACTGAAGCTTTCTTT.